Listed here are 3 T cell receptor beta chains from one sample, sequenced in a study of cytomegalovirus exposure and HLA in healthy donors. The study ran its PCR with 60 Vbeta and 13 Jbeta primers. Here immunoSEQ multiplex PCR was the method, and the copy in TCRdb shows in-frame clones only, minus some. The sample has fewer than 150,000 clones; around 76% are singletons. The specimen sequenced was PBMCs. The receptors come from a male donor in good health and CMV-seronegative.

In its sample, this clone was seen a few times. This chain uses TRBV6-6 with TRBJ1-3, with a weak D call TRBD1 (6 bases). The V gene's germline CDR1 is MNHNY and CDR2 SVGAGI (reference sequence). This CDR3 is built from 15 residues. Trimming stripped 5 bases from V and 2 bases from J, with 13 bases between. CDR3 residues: CASSPGTITGNTIYF. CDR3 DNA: TGTGCCAGCAGTCCCGGGACAATTACTGGAAACACCATATATTTT.

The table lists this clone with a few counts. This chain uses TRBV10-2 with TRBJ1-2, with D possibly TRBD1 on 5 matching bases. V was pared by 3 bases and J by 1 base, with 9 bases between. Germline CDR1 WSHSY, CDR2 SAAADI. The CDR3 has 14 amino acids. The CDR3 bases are TGCGCCAGCAGTGATGACAGCAGTAACTATGGCTACACCTTC. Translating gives CASSDDSSNYGYTF.

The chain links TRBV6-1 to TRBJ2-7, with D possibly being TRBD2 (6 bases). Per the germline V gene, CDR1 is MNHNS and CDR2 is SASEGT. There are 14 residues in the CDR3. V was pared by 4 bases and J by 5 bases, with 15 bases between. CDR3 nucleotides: TGTGCCAGCAGTGTACTCGGGAGTACCGACGAGCAGTACTTC. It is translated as CASSVLGSTDEQYF.